Listed below are T cell receptor beta chains from one sample, sequenced in a study of OX40 agonist ivuxolimab in advanced cancers. Profiled with immunoSEQ multiplex PCR; TCRdb holds only in-frame clones, not every one. This sample has about 36,000 clones, with 60% to 80% found just once. Specimen: CD4+ or CD8+ T cells sorted from blood, collected in a trial of the OX40 agonist ivuxolimab. The receptors come from an adult with an advanced solid tumor such as melanoma, head and neck, liver or kidney cancer. The CDR3 runs from the conserved cysteine through the conserved F or W. The order of the fields is V gene, D gene, J gene, clone size, CDR3 DNA, CDR3 protein. The D gene is left open where the match is weak. Clone size is stated in some rows and not others, as once, few, many or a class when expanded.

v_gene: TRBV6-5; d_gene: .; j_gene: TRBJ1-6; abundance: .; CDR3nt: TGTGCCAGCAGTTACTCGGGACGGTATAATTCACCCCTCCACTTT; CDR3aa: CASSYSGRYNSPLHF
v_gene: TRBV7-9; d_gene: .; j_gene: TRBJ1-1; abundance: once; CDR3nt: TGTGCCAGCAGCTTAAGTTGGAACACTGAAGCTTTCTTT; CDR3aa: CASSLSWNTEAFF
v_gene: TRBV19; d_gene: .; j_gene: TRBJ1-2; abundance: medium-sized; CDR3nt: TGTGCCAGTAGTCCCCAGCTGAGTAACTATGGCTACACCTTC; CDR3aa: CASSPQLSNYGYTF
v_gene: TRBV14; d_gene: .; j_gene: TRBJ1-6; abundance: .; CDR3nt: TGTGCCAGCAGCCAAGAAGGTGGCCGAGTTAATTCACCCCTCCACTTT; CDR3aa: CASSQEGGRVNSPLHF
v_gene: TRBV6-4; d_gene: TRBD1; j_gene: TRBJ1-1; abundance: .; CDR3nt: TGTGCCAGCAGTACGACAGGGGGAGGCACTGAAGCTTTCTTT; CDR3aa: CASSTTGGGTEAFF
v_gene: TRBV10-3; d_gene: .; j_gene: TRBJ1-2; abundance: .; CDR3nt: TGTGCCATCAGTGAGTCGCGGGGGAACTATGGCTACACCTTC; CDR3aa: CAISESRGNYGYTF
v_gene: TRBV27; d_gene: TRBD2; j_gene: TRBJ2-1; abundance: once; CDR3nt: TGTGCCAGCAGTTTCCCCGGGACTAGCGGGGGGGCCCTAATCTTC; CDR3aa: CASSFPGTSGGALIF
v_gene: TRBV30; d_gene: TRBD2; j_gene: TRBJ2-1; abundance: .; CDR3nt: TGTGCCTGGAGATCCCGGCGGGGGGAATCCTACAATGAGCAGTTCTTC; CDR3aa: CAWRSRRGESYNEQFF
v_gene: TRBV5-1; d_gene: TRBD1; j_gene: TRBJ1-1; abundance: .; CDR3nt: TGCGCCAGCAGCTTGGCCATAGGGGGCGAAGCTTTCTTT; CDR3aa: CASSLAIGGEAFF
v_gene: TRBV5-4; d_gene: TRBD1; j_gene: TRBJ1-6; abundance: .; CDR3nt: TGTGCCAGCAGCAGGACAGGGGAGAGTAATTCACCCCTCCACTTT; CDR3aa: CASSRTGESNSPLHF
v_gene: TRBV7-8; d_gene: .; j_gene: TRBJ1-4; abundance: few; CDR3nt: TGTGCCAGCAGCTTGACTGCAACTAATGAAAAACTGTTTTTT; CDR3aa: CASSLTATNEKLFF
v_gene: TRBV6-1; d_gene: TRBD1; j_gene: TRBJ1-2; abundance: .; CDR3nt: TGTGCCAGCAGGGGACAGGGGAGCTATGGCTACACCTTC; CDR3aa: CASRGQGSYGYTF
v_gene: TRBV6-6; d_gene: .; j_gene: TRBJ1-3; abundance: .; CDR3nt: TGTGCCAGCGGGCAATCAAGGGGCGGAAACACCATATATTTT; CDR3aa: CASGQSRGGNTIYF
v_gene: TRBV30; d_gene: .; j_gene: TRBJ1-6; abundance: few; CDR3nt: TGTGCCTGGAGTGGGCAGGCAGATTCACCCCTCCACTTT; CDR3aa: CAWSGQADSPLHF
v_gene: TRBV7-2; d_gene: .; j_gene: TRBJ1-4; abundance: once; CDR3nt: TGTGCCAGCAGCGCAGGGTTCTATGAAAAACTGTTTTTT; CDR3aa: CASSAGFYEKLFF
v_gene: TRBV6-5; d_gene: .; j_gene: TRBJ1-2; abundance: few; CDR3nt: TGTGCCAGCAGTTCCCGACATAATAACTATGGCTACACCTTC; CDR3aa: CASSSRHNNYGYTF
v_gene: TRBV9; d_gene: .; j_gene: TRBJ2-3; abundance: once; CDR3nt: TGTGCCAGCAGCGGGACCCTAGGGGGGATCACAGATACGCAGTATTTT; CDR3aa: CASSGTLGGITDTQYF
v_gene: TRBV6-1; d_gene: TRBD2; j_gene: TRBJ2-1; abundance: .; CDR3nt: TGTGCCAGCAGACCTACTAGCGGGGCCTACAATGAGCAGTTCTTC; CDR3aa: CASRPTSGAYNEQFF
v_gene: TRBV6-5; d_gene: TRBD2; j_gene: TRBJ2-1; abundance: .; CDR3nt: TGTGCCAGCAAGGCTAGCGGGGGGGGTAATGAGCAGTTCTTC; CDR3aa: CASKASGGGNEQFF
v_gene: TRBV29-1; d_gene: TRBD1; j_gene: TRBJ2-3; abundance: .; CDR3nt: TGCAGCGTTGGGGACAGGGGAACAGATACGCAGTATTTT; CDR3aa: CSVGDRGTDTQYF
v_gene: TRBV7-9; d_gene: TRBD1; j_gene: TRBJ1-5; abundance: .; CDR3nt: TGTGCCAGCAGCCCGGGACAGGGAATTAATCAGCCCCAGCATTTT; CDR3aa: CASSPGQGINQPQHF
v_gene: TRBV27; d_gene: .; j_gene: TRBJ2-7; abundance: many; CDR3nt: TGTGCCAGCAGTTCGGGGACCGGAGAGGGGCAGTACTTC; CDR3aa: CASSSGTGEGQYF
v_gene: TRBV10-3; d_gene: .; j_gene: TRBJ2-7; abundance: .; CDR3nt: TGTGCCATCAGTGACTCCTACGAGCAGTACTTC; CDR3aa: CAISDSYEQYF
v_gene: TRBV10-2; d_gene: TRBD1; j_gene: TRBJ1-2; abundance: .; CDR3nt: TGCGCCAGCAGTGATCAGACAGGGGGGACCTATGGCTACACCTTC; CDR3aa: CASSDQTGGTYGYTF
v_gene: TRBV5-1; d_gene: .; j_gene: TRBJ2-1; abundance: once; CDR3nt: TGCGCCAGCAGCTTGGGGGTCAATGAGCAGTTCTTC; CDR3aa: CASSLGVNEQFF
v_gene: TRBV6-5; d_gene: .; j_gene: TRBJ2-3; abundance: once; CDR3nt: TGTGCCACCAGACCTTGGAGGGGGGAGGATACGCAGTATTTT; CDR3aa: CATRPWRGEDTQYF
v_gene: TRBV9; d_gene: .; j_gene: TRBJ2-2; abundance: .; CDR3nt: TGTGCCAGCAGCACGACAGTTTTAACCGGGGAGCTGTTTTTT; CDR3aa: CASSTTVLTGELFF
v_gene: TRBV6-6; d_gene: .; j_gene: TRBJ1-2; abundance: .; CDR3nt: TGTGCCAGCAGTTACTTACAGGAAAACTATGGCTACACCTTC; CDR3aa: CASSYLQENYGYTF
v_gene: TRBV18; d_gene: TRBD1; j_gene: TRBJ2-1; abundance: few; CDR3nt: TGTGCCAGTTTACGGGACAGGGCCAATGAGCAGTTCTTC; CDR3aa: CASLRDRANEQFF
v_gene: TRBV6-6; d_gene: .; j_gene: TRBJ2-5; abundance: .; CDR3nt: TGTGCCAGCGCTACCACCCCAAAAACCCAGTACTTC; CDR3aa: CASATTPKTQYF
v_gene: TRBV21-1; d_gene: .; j_gene: TRBJ2-1; abundance: .; CDR3nt: TGTGCCAGCAGCAAAGGCCGAGGGACAGGGGTCAATGAGCAGTTCTTC; CDR3aa: CASSKGRGTGVNEQFF
v_gene: TRBV7-3; d_gene: .; j_gene: TRBJ1-6; abundance: .; CDR3nt: TGTGCCAGCAGCTTAGGCGGAGGACGCGGTTCACCCCTCCACTTT; CDR3aa: CASSLGGGRGSPLHF
v_gene: TRBV5-1; d_gene: .; j_gene: TRBJ2-6; abundance: .; CDR3nt: TGCGCCAGCAGCCGGGACGCTGGGGCCAACGTCCTGACTTTC; CDR3aa: CASSRDAGANVLTF
v_gene: TRBV6-1; d_gene: TRBD1; j_gene: TRBJ2-5; abundance: .; CDR3nt: TGTGCCAGCAGTGTGGACAGGGGACGAGAGACCCAGTACTTC; CDR3aa: CASSVDRGRETQYF
v_gene: TRBV25-1; d_gene: .; j_gene: TRBJ1-2; abundance: once; CDR3nt: TGTGCCAGCAGGGACAGTGTTAACTATGGCTACACCTTC; CDR3aa: CASRDSVNYGYTF
v_gene: TRBV5-1; d_gene: .; j_gene: TRBJ2-1; abundance: few; CDR3nt: TGCGCCAGCAGTTGGGAGTTCTACAATGAGCAGTTCTTC; CDR3aa: CASSWEFYNEQFF
v_gene: TRBV9; d_gene: .; j_gene: TRBJ1-1; abundance: few; CDR3nt: TGTGCCAGCAGCACTCAGGTGAACACTGAAGCTTTCTTT; CDR3aa: CASSTQVNTEAFF
v_gene: TRBV30; d_gene: .; j_gene: TRBJ2-7; abundance: .; CDR3nt: TGTGCCTGGAGTGTAAAGGTCGAGCAGTACTTC; CDR3aa: CAWSVKVEQYF
v_gene: TRBV2; d_gene: TRBD2; j_gene: TRBJ2-3; abundance: few; CDR3nt: TGTGCCAGCAACGGAGGCGGGGGGGTATCAGATACGCAGTATTTT; CDR3aa: CASNGGGGVSDTQYF
v_gene: TRBV7-3; d_gene: .; j_gene: TRBJ2-3; abundance: .; CDR3nt: TGTGCCAGCAGCTTAAATGGTCAGGGACTTCCAGATACGCAGTATTTT; CDR3aa: CASSLNGQGLPDTQYF
v_gene: TRBV19; d_gene: TRBD1; j_gene: TRBJ1-2; abundance: .; CDR3nt: TGTGCCAGTAGGCGACAGGGGACGTGGGGCTACACCTTC; CDR3aa: CASRRQGTWGYTF
v_gene: TRBV2; d_gene: .; j_gene: TRBJ1-6; abundance: .; CDR3nt: TGTGCCAGCAGTGAGGGACAATATAATTCACCCCTCCACTTT; CDR3aa: CASSEGQYNSPLHF
v_gene: TRBV30; d_gene: .; j_gene: TRBJ1-6; abundance: .; CDR3nt: TGTGCCTGGAGTGAAGTTGGTAATTCACCCCTCCACTTT; CDR3aa: CAWSEVGNSPLHF
v_gene: TRBV2; d_gene: .; j_gene: TRBJ2-1; abundance: .; CDR3nt: TGTGCCAGCAAGAGAAGGGGGGTCCAGAATGAGCAGTTCTTC; CDR3aa: CASKRRGVQNEQFF
v_gene: TRBV25-1; d_gene: .; j_gene: TRBJ2-7; abundance: medium-sized; CDR3nt: TGTGCCAGCAGCGAGGGGCCGCGATACGAGCAGTACTTC; CDR3aa: CASSEGPRYEQYF
v_gene: TRBV7-3; d_gene: .; j_gene: TRBJ1-2; abundance: .; CDR3nt: TGTGCCAGCAGCTCAAGGGGGGATGGCAGGGCCCCCAGGGACTATGGCTACACCTTC; CDR3aa: CASSSRGDGRAPRDYGYTF
v_gene: TRBV5-1; d_gene: TRBD2; j_gene: TRBJ2-3; abundance: .; CDR3nt: TGCGCCAGCAGCACCAGCGGGGGATCCACAGATACGCAGTATTTT; CDR3aa: CASSTSGGSTDTQYF
v_gene: TRBV30; d_gene: .; j_gene: TRBJ2-5; abundance: few; CDR3nt: TGTGCCTGGAATAAGGGGTTGCGAGAGACCCAGTACTTC; CDR3aa: CAWNKGLRETQYF
v_gene: TRBV19; d_gene: TRBD2; j_gene: TRBJ2-1; abundance: .; CDR3nt: TGTGCCAGTGAAGGGGGACTAGCGGGGGCTAAGGGGAATGAGCAGTTCTTC; CDR3aa: CASEGGLAGAKGNEQFF
v_gene: TRBV15; d_gene: .; j_gene: TRBJ2-5; abundance: few; CDR3nt: TGTGCCACCAGCAGAGGTGTGAAAGAGACCCAGTACTTC; CDR3aa: CATSRGVKETQYF
v_gene: TRBV21-1; d_gene: .; j_gene: TRBJ2-2; abundance: few; CDR3nt: TGTGCCATCGACAACAGGGGGCGCGGGACCGGGGAGCTGTTTTTT; CDR3aa: CAIDNRGRGTGELFF
v_gene: TRBV11-1; d_gene: .; j_gene: TRBJ2-2; abundance: few; CDR3nt: TGTGCCAGCAGCTCCGACAGAACCGGGGAGCTGTTTTTT; CDR3aa: CASSSDRTGELFF
v_gene: TRBV7-8; d_gene: .; j_gene: TRBJ2-7; abundance: .; CDR3nt: TGTGCCAGCAGCCCACAGGAGTCCTACGAGCAGTACTTC; CDR3aa: CASSPQESYEQYF
v_gene: TRBV11-1; d_gene: .; j_gene: TRBJ2-5; abundance: .; CDR3nt: TGTGCCAGCAGCCCAGCGGGCCAAGAGACCCAGCACTTC; CDR3aa: CASSPAGQETQHF
v_gene: TRBV6-1; d_gene: .; j_gene: TRBJ1-5; abundance: .; CDR3nt: TGTGCCAGCAGGACGACACCCTATAGCAATCAGCCCCAGCATTTT; CDR3aa: CASRTTPYSNQPQHF